This T cell receptor beta chain was captured in a study of T cell responses to AZD1222 COVID-19 vaccine. The CDR3 is 14 amino acids. Germline CDR1 ENHRY, CDR2 SYGVKD. Trimming took 6 bases from V and 0 from J, leaving 10 bases between them. Here immunoSEQ multiplex PCR was the method, and the copy in TCRdb shows in-frame clones only, minus some. This table has approximately 91,000 clones, around 93% appearing once. Of note for this clone: Its antigen remains unidentified.

The study pooled second doses at about 4 or about 12 weeks. Notes on the study in general: Repertoire sampling happened only post peak T cell response. Clonal diversity was possibly underestimated; the donors were predominantly white British and more often female.

The gene calls are TRBV10-3 and TRBJ2-3, with D hard to call. The receptor was derived from an adult who received the AZD1222 COVID-19 vaccine. Sequences were derived from peripheral blood, sampled 28 days after the second AZD1222 dose. The CDR3 region has the DNA TGTGCCATCAGCCCCGTTATTAGCACAGATACGCAGTATTTT. Amino acids: CAISPVISTDTQYF.